The TCR beta chain under discussion was sequenced for a study of cytomegalovirus exposure and HLA in healthy donors. Measured with immunoSEQ multiplex PCR; TCRdb has only the in-frame clones, and not every one. The sample carries about 200,000 clones, around 78% recorded once. J gave up 6 bases and V 5 bases, and 8 bases lay outside the gene matches. The CDR3 totals 14 residues. Germline lookup yields CDR1 SGHVS and CDR2 FQNEAQ. Sequenced sample: PBMCs. This receptor was identified in a young woman in good health and CMV-seronegative. The chain uses TRBV7-8 and TRBJ1-1; 8 bases align to TRBD1. CDR3: CASSTRTGSAEAFF. The CDR3 DNA reads TGTGCCAGCAGCACCCGGACAGGGAGCGCTGAAGCTTTCTTT.